Shown below are 29 T cell receptor beta chains from a single sample sequenced in a study of T cell clusters in autoimmune cytopenias. TRB rearrangements were amplified by touch-down multiplex PCR with mixed TRB-A/B primers. TCRdb processed the multiplex PCR reads again and assigns one entry to each CDR3 protein, with no DNA. The data show several thousand distinct CDR3 sequences, and the top ten clones hold around 40%. Roughly 38,000 genome equivalents of blood DNA were amplified for TRB. The sample also formed part of further work on T cell repertoires in aging, cancer and after chemotherapy.

The sample comprised peripheral blood. The receptors come from a human donor in good health.

The chain links TRBV5-6 to TRBJ1-1; no DNA is available, so the TRBD1 call from TCRdb remains unchecked. Per the germline V gene, CDR1 is SGHDT and CDR2 is YYEEEE. The CDR3 covers 14 residues. This chain's CDR3 is CASSLARQSPVAFF.

This chain joins TRBV6-5 and TRBJ1-1; TCRdb's D call of TRBD1 is untestable without DNA. The CDR3 totals 14 residues. Per germline, CDR1 MNHEY and CDR2 SVGAGI. CDR3 sequence: CASSKDYQGTEAFF.

V gene TRBV20-1 combines with J gene TRBJ1-2; the TCRdb call, TRBD1, lacks DNA for checking. In germline, CDR1 is DFQATT, CDR2 SNEGSKA (reference sequence). CDR3 size: 13 residues. The CDR3 here is CSARRTGDYGYTF.

The chain is built from TRBV7-2 and TRBJ2-3; TCRdb proposes TRBD2, but this gene call is untestable without DNA. Germline CDR1 and CDR2: SGHTA and FQGNSA. The CDR3 contains 16 residues. The CDR3 region is CASSRGLAGSTDTQYF.

This clonotype is called medium-sized based on its frequency. The chain recombines TRBV5-6 with TRBJ2-7; TCRdb proposes TRBD2, but this gene call is untestable without DNA. The V gene's germline CDR1 is SGHDT and CDR2 YYEEEE. CDR3 length: 15 residues. Here the CDR3 reads CASSNPGGVPYEQYF.

The CDR3 loop is CASRRQGAYTEAFF. The V and J genes are TRBV27 and TRBJ1-1; TCRdb indicates TRBD1, and absent DNA this call remains unverified. There are 14 residues in the CDR3. Germline V gene sequence: CDR1 MNHEY, CDR2 SMNVEV (reference sequence).

This clonotype counts as medium-sized by frequency. The chain carries TRBV19 and TRBJ1-1; the TCRdb call, TRBD1, lacks DNA for checking. CDR1 is LNHDA and CDR2 is SQIVND in the germline V gene (reference sequence). This CDR3 is built from 12 residues. The chain's CDR3 is CASSIGTVEAFF. The complete variable domain, with remaining parts taken from reference TRBV19 and TRBJ1-1, reads DGGITQSPKYLFRKEGQNVTLSCEQNLNHDAMYWYRQDPGQGLRLIYYSQIVNDFQKGDIAEGYSVSREKKESFPLTVTSAQKNPTAFYLCASSIGTVEAFFGQGTRLTVV.

This rearrangement joins TRBV20-1 to TRBJ2-1; TCRdb's D call, TRBD2, is unchecked because there is no DNA. This CDR3 comprises 15 residues. Germline loops: CDR1 DFQATT, CDR2 SNEGSKA (reference sequence). CDR3 sequence reads: CSATLTAAVGNEQFF.

Judged by frequency, this clonotype is medium-sized. This chain links TRBV19 with TRBJ1-2. This CDR3 contains 14 residues. In germline, CDR1 is LNHDA, CDR2 SQIVND (reference sequence). This CDR3 is CASSIDPTNYGYTF.

Judged by frequency, this clonotype is medium-sized. The chain carries TRBV6-5 and TRBJ2-5; TCRdb's assignment of TRBD2 cannot be checked, as there is no DNA. CDR3 length: 15 amino acids. Germline CDR1 and CDR2: MNHEY and SVGAGI. The CDR3 loop is CASSVTHASAETQYF.

V and J are TRBV12-3 or TRBV12-4 and TRBJ2-7. This CDR3 is 13 amino acids long. CDR3 region: CASSLSGAYEQYF.

The V gene is TRBV7-2, the J gene TRBJ1-2; TCRdb lists TRBD1, though no DNA is available to test this call. Per the germline V gene, CDR1 is SGHTA and CDR2 is FQGNSA. This CDR3 is built from 14 residues. CDR3 residues: CASSSGGYNYGYTF. The full variable domain, its missing parts supplied by reference TRBV7-2 and TRBJ1-2, is GAGVSQSPSNKVTEKGKDVELRCDPISGHTALYWYRQSLGQGLEFLIYFQGNSAPDKSGLPSDRFSAERTGGSVSTLTIQRTQQEDSAVYLCASSSGGYNYGYTFGSGTRLTVV.

The gene calls are TRBV5-1 and TRBJ2-5; TCRdb names TRBD2, which stays unverified in the absence of DNA. The CDR3 runs 15 residues. Germline V gene sequence: CDR1 SGHRS, CDR2 YFSETQ. The CDR3 here is CASGPSGGLQETQYF.

Here the CDR3 reads CASSILAWGGENTEAFF. This chain links TRBV19 with TRBJ1-1. Germline V gene lookup returns CDR1 LNHDA and CDR2 SQIVND (reference sequence). CDR3 size: 17 residues.

This sequence joins TRBV5-6 and TRBJ1-2; the D call from TCRdb, TRBD1, cannot be confirmed without DNA. Germline V CDR1 and CDR2: SGHDT, YYEEEE. This CDR3 has 14 amino acids. The CDR3 region is CASRAQGAGLGYTF.

This clonotype is medium-sized by frequency. The chain is built from TRBV29-1 and TRBJ1-2. Germline CDR1 SQVTM, CDR2 ANQGSEA. The CDR3 runs 12 residues. Here the CDR3 reads CSVQQQPYGYTF.

Judged by frequency, this clonotype is hyperexpanded (1% or more). The chain combines TRBV6-1 with TRBJ2-3; the D gene TCRdb calls, TRBD1, cannot be checked with no DNA. Germline V gives CDR1 MNHNS, CDR2 SASEGT. CDR3 length: 18 residues. The CDR3 here is CASSEDVLDRVYTDTQYF.

The CDR3 here is CASNPRGGYTEAFF. The J gene is TRBJ1-1, the V gene TRBV12-3 or TRBV12-4; TCRdb names TRBD1, which stays unverified in the absence of DNA. The CDR3 has 14 residues.

The rearrangement links TRBV20-1 to TRBJ2-1; lacking DNA, the TRBD2 call made by TCRdb goes unchecked. This CDR3 has 18 amino acids. Germline assignment: CDR1 DFQATT and CDR2 SNEGSKA (reference sequence). The CDR3 protein is CSARSDWGLAGGNNEQFF.

This chain joins TRBV7-9 and TRBJ2-4; with no DNA, the TCRdb D assignment of TRBD1 cannot be verified. The CDR3 covers 14 residues. Germline CDR1 and CDR2: SEHNR and FQNEAQ (reference sequence). The CDR3 loop reads CASSPRDRDNIQYF.

CDR3 residues: CSARDLSIRQGRDTDTQYF. The rearrangement links TRBV20-1 to TRBJ2-3; TCRdb designates TRBD1, a call that cannot be tested without DNA. This CDR3 is 19 amino acids long. The germline V gene encodes CDR1 DFQATT and CDR2 SNEGSKA (reference sequence).

The chain recombines TRBV20-1 with TRBJ1-6; TCRdb's assignment of TRBD1 cannot be checked, as there is no DNA. Germline V gives CDR1 DFQATT, CDR2 SNEGSKA (reference sequence). This CDR3 has 15 amino acids. Here the CDR3 reads CSARLPGQLNSPLHF.

J is TRBJ1-2 and V is TRBV12-5; TCRdb outputs TRBD1, but without DNA this stays unchecked. CDR3 length: 15 residues. Germline CDR1 reads LGHNT; CDR2 reads FRNRAP. The CDR3 protein is CASGLPGQGFYGYTF. The full variable domain, completed using reference TRBV12-5 and TRBJ1-2, is DARVTQTPRHKVTEMGQEVTMRCQPILGHNTVFWYRQTMMQGLELLAYFRNRAPLDDSGMPKDRFSAEMPDATLATLKIQPSEPRDSAVYFCASGLPGQGFYGYTFGSGTRLTVV.

In terms of frequency, this clonotype is medium-sized. This sequence joins TRBV19 and TRBJ1-1; TCRdb designates TRBD1, a call that cannot be tested without DNA. CDR1 is LNHDA, CDR2 SQIVND, per germline (reference sequence). The CDR3 has 16 amino acids. The chain's CDR3 is CASRRVVGAPNTEAFF.

This chain's CDR3 is CASSFRPGQPQHF. The chain recombines TRBV13 with TRBJ1-5. This CDR3 contains 13 residues. Germline CDR1 and CDR2: PRHDT and FYEKMQ (reference sequence).

The V call is TRBV2, the J call TRBJ2-1; with no DNA, the TCRdb D assignment of TRBD2 cannot be verified. This CDR3 has 15 residues. The germline V gene encodes CDR1 SNHLY and CDR2 FYNNEI. The CDR3 reads CASTGLAGFLDEQFF.

This clonotype is called medium-sized (0.01 to 0.1%) based on its frequency. The chain has TRBV19 and TRBJ2-4. Germline V gene data show CDR1 as LNHDA and CDR2 as SQIVND (reference sequence). The CDR3 contains 14 residues. The CDR3 is CASSNLGTKDIQYF.

This clonotype is deemed medium-sized by its frequency. V usage is TRBV6-6 and J usage is TRBJ1-2. The length of the CDR3 is 12 residues. CDR1 is MNHNY, CDR2 SVGAGI, per germline (reference sequence). The CDR3 sequence: CASTSKGDGYTF.

This clonotype ranks as medium-sized in terms of frequency. The J gene is TRBJ2-7, the V gene TRBV19; lacking DNA, the TRBD1 call made by TCRdb goes unchecked. The CDR3 runs 14 residues. Germline V gives CDR1 LNHDA, CDR2 SQIVND (reference sequence). The CDR3 sequence: CASSIQGFGYEQYF.